One sample yielded the 6 T cell receptor beta chains listed below, sequenced in a study of graft-versus-host responses after intestinal transplantation. Clones were read by immunoSEQ multiplex PCR, and TCRdb kept only the in-frame ones, dropping some. The sample comprises some 70,000 clones, around 87% of which are singletons, and approximately 8% rests with the top ten. The antigens these receptors bind are not known. Sample: unstimulated CD8+ T cells sorted from spleen or lymph node cells, taken before transplant. The receptor set was obtained from a human donor who was the organ donor for an intestinal transplant.

The rearrangement links TRBV4-1 to TRBJ2-7; 7 bases line up with TRBD1. The CDR3 extends over 15 amino acids. V lost 1 base, J lost 2 bases, and 5 bases stayed unmatched. From germline, CDR1 is MGHRA and CDR2 YSYEKL. DNA of the CDR3: TGCGCCAGCAGCCAAGCGACAGGGTGGCCCTACGAGCAGTACTTC. It specifies CASSQATGWPYEQYF.

This chain connects TRBV10-3 to TRBJ2-1; 12 bases match TRBD2. Germline V gives CDR1 ENHRY, CDR2 SYGVKD. The CDR3 runs to 17 residues. The V gene end was trimmed by 2 bases and the J gene end by 5 bases; junction bases not matched to a gene: 7. The CDR3 nucleotides read TGTGCCATCAGTGAGCCGACTAGCGGGGGAGATAACAATGAGCAGTTCTTC. It specifies CAISEPTSGGDNNEQFF.

CDR3 nucleotides: TGTGCCACCCTTAGGGGGCGAGGGACAGATACGCAGTATTTT. It is translated as CATLRGRGTDTQYF. The rearrangement uses TRBV28 and TRBJ2-3; TRBD1 matches at 7 bases. With V trimmed by 10 bases and J by 3 bases, 10 bases remained unmatched. The CDR3 has 14 amino acids. The germline V gene has CDR1 MDHEN and CDR2 SYDVKM. The whole variable domain, remainder taken from reference TRBV28 and TRBJ2-3, is DVKVTQSSRYLVKRTGEKVFLECVQDMDHENMFWYRQDPGLGLRLIYFSYDVKMKEKGDIPEGYSVSREKKERFSLILESASTNQTSMYLCATLRGRGTDTQYFGPGTRLTVL.

The rearrangement uses TRBV28 and TRBJ2-1; D is undetermined. The ends were cut back, 5 bases at V and 0 bases at J, with 8 bases in the middle. The length of the CDR3 is 14 residues. Germline V gives CDR1 MDHEN, CDR2 SYDVKM. DNA for the CDR3: TGTGCCAGCAGTACAGAGATCTCCTACAATGAGCAGTTCTTC. This encodes CASSTEISYNEQFF.

This clone came up a few times. The chain employs TRBV27 and TRBJ2-1; 10 nucleotides agree with TRBD2. Germline assignment: CDR1 MNHEY and CDR2 SMNVEV (reference sequence). The CDR3 runs to 16 residues. V gave up 3 bases and J gave up 7 bases; unmatched junction bases: 9. The DNA of the CDR3 is TGTGCCAGCAGTTTGGGCGTAGCGGGGGGCCCTAATGAGCAGTTCTTC. As protein: CASSLGVAGGPNEQFF.

The rearrangement links TRBV19 to TRBJ2-3; D may be TRBD1 or TRBD2 (5 bases each). The length of the CDR3 is 10 residues. Trimming removed 8 bases at V and 7 bases at J, with 7 bases between. From germline, CDR1 is LNHDA and CDR2 SQIVND (reference sequence). The CDR3 coding sequence is TGTGCCAGTGGGGGAAATACGCAGTATTTT. It is translated as CASGGNTQYF.